This T cell receptor beta chain was identified during a study of T cells expressing NK-cell markers (dated by TCRdb to about 2020). Regarding the study in general: Three sorted T-cell subsets (CD3+CD56+NKG2C+, CD3+CD56+NKG2C- and CD3+CD56-NKG2C+) from several donors had their TCR beta-chain repertoires profiled. Of the eight sequenced donors, seven were found to be HCMV-seropositive and one was found to be HCMV-seronegative. The eight sequenced donors were randomly selected healthy volunteers, three men and five women. The libraries were sequenced on Illumina HiSeq 2000/2500, MiSeq or NextSeq, producing 2 x 150 bp reads. Overall results and qualifications from the work: Those dominant clonotypes were again the most abundant among CD3+CD56-NKG2C+ cells in a handful of donors, at about 25-60.1%. It remained unclear whether the expanded NKG2C-expressing T cell clones were specific for HCMV antigens. In six or seven donors, the dominant CD3+CD56+NKG2C+ clonotypes ranked among the top 10 CD8+ clonotypes, making up 1.0-7.0% of CD8+ T cells.

HCMV-specific IgG was detected in serum with a commercial ELISA kit to determine HCMV serostatus. Peripheral blood mononuclear cells were isolated from blood by Ficoll density gradient centrifugation. The sequencer was an Illumina HiSeq 2000. TCR beta cDNA libraries were prepared using 5'RACE template switching, which introduced a universal primer site and unique molecular identifiers. Synthesis of cDNA was primed from the TCR beta constant segment and was followed by two consecutive PCR amplification steps. The original methods were these. MIGEC handled demultiplexing of the reads and grouping by UMI, while MiTCR was used to assemble and quantify clonotypes. Only TCR cDNA sequences supported by at least two reads were kept to exclude erroneous sequences. The tcR package was used for downstream repertoire analysis, and clonotypes were matched between fractions using CDR3 nucleotide sequence together with V segment. Antigen specificity was annotated against VDJdb with VDJmatch, allowing one amino acid substitution in CDR3. Once TCRdb had reprocessed the reads, it stored one entry per CDR3 protein sequence and supplied no DNA. These V and J calls are TCRdb output, not the study's own analysis. The sample table gives 350,000 to 400,000 distinct CDR3 sequences. The ten largest clones capture around 10% of the sample.

The CDR3 runs 16 residues from the cysteine to the phenylalanine. The record lacks a DNA sequence. The germline V gene sets CDR1 to MGHRA and CDR2 to YSYEKL. Details on this clonotype: It lacks a known antigen.

The specimen was blood T cells: a sorted CD56 or NKG2C T cell subset, CD4+ or CD8+ T cells, or bulk PBMC T cells (not recorded which). The rearranged segments are TRBV4-1 and TRBJ2-1; the TRBD2 assignment by TCRdb is unverifiable without DNA. This sequence originates from a woman aged 50 to 60 in good health. Donor details come from another sample of the same person, matched by shared clones. The CDR3 protein: CASSQFGREGRFEQFF.